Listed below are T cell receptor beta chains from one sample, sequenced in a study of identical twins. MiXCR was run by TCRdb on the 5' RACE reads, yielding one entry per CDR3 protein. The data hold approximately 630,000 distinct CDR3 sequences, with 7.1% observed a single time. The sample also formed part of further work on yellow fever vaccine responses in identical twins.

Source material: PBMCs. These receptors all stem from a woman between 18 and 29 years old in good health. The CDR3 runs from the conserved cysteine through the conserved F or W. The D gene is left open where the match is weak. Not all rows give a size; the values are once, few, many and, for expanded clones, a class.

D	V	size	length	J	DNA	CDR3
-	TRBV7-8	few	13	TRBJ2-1	TGTGCCAGCAGCGCAGAGGGGTGGGGTGAGCAGTTCTTC	CASSAEGWGEQFF
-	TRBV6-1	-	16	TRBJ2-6	TGTGCCAGCAGTGATGAGGGAGGCTCTGGGGCCAACGTCCTGACTTTC	CASSDEGGSGANVLTF
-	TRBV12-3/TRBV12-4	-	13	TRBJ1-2	TGTGCCAGCAGTGCTGGACACATCTATGGCTACACCTTC	CASSAGHIYGYTF
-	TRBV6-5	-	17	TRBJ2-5	TGTGCCAGCAGTTACTCCAAGGGGAGGCAGCTCTGGGAGACCCAGTACTTC	CASSYSKGRQLWETQYF
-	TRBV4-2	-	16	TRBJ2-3	TGTGCCAGCAGCCAAGATGTGGGACGAAGCACAGATACGCAGTATTTT	CASSQDVGRSTDTQYF
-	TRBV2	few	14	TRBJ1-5	TGTGCCAGCAGTTTAACACAGAGTAACCTGCCCCAGCATTTT	CASSLTQSNLPQHF
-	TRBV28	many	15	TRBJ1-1	TGTGCCAGCAGTTTAGGAAGGGTTTTTGGGACTGAAGCTTTCTTT	CASSLGRVFGTEAFF
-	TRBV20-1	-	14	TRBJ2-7	TGCAGTGCTAGAGATTCGGGGGGCCGGGGCGAGCAGTACTTC	CSARDSGGRGEQYF
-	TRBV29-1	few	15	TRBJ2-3	TGCAGCTATACCTGGGGGGCCTCTAGCACAGATACGCAGTATTTT	CSYTWGASSTDTQYF
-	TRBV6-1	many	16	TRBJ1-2	TGTGCCAGCAGTGAATCCCCAGGTACAGGCGACTATGGCTACACCTTC	CASSESPGTGDYGYTF
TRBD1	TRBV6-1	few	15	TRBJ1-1	TGTGCCAGCAGCGGGGACAGGGTGCGAGGCACTGAAGCTTTCTTT	CASSGDRVRGTEAFF
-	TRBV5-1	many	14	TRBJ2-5	TGCGCCAGCAGCTTACTCAGGGGTGCAGAGACCCAGTACTTC	CASSLLRGAETQYF
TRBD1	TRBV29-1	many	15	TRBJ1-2	TGCAGCGTTGAAAATGTAGGAGACAGGGTTATGAGATACACCTTC	CSVENVGDRVMRYTF
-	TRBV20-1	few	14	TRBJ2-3	TGCAGTGCTAGAGTGCGTCAGTTCACAGATACGCAGTATTTT	CSARVRQFTDTQYF
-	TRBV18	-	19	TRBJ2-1	TGTGCCAGCTCACCACTAGTCCGGTCGCTCGGGACAAATTACAATGAGCAGTTCTTC	CASSPLVRSLGTNYNEQFF
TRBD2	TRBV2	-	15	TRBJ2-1	TGTGCCAGCAGTGGCGTATTTAGCGGGAACAATGAGCAGTTCTTC	CASSGVFSGNNEQFF
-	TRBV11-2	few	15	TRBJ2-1	TGTGCCAGCAGCTTAGACTCTAGAGCGTACAATGAGCAGTTCTTC	CASSLDSRAYNEQFF
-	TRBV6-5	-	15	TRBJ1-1	TGTGCCAGCAGTTATCGACGAGGGGGGTTCACTGAAGCTTTCTTT	CASSYRRGGFTEAFF
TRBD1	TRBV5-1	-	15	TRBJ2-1	TGCGCCAGCACCCTCAGGGGGCCGAGGGACAATGAGCAGTTCTTC	CASTLRGPRDNEQFF
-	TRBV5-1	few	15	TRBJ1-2	TGCGCCAGCAGCTTGGACAGGACCTCTAACTATGGCTACACCTTC	CASSLDRTSNYGYTF
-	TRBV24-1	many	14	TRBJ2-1	TGTGCCACCAGTGATCCGGGACTGCCCGGTGAGCAGTTCTTC	CATSDPGLPGEQFF
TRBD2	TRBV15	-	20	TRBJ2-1	TGTGCCACCAGCGACGGGAGCGGGACTAGCGGGCTGAGCTCCTACAATGAGCAGTTCTTC	CATSDGSGTSGLSSYNEQFF
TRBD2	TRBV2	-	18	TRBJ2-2	TGTGCCAGCAGTGAAGCGTGGATAGCGGGAGCTTACACCGGGGAGCTGTTTTTT	CASSEAWIAGAYTGELFF
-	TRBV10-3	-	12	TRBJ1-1	TGTGCCATCAGTGTATCACTCCGTGAAGCTTTCTTT	CAISVSLREAFF
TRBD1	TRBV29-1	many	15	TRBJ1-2	TGCAGCGCCCGGGACAGGGGCAACCTAGACTATGGCTACACCTTC	CSARDRGNLDYGYTF
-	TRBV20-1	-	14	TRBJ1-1	TGCAGTGCTAGAAAACCTATAATTGGCACTGAAGCTTTCTTT	CSARKPIIGTEAFF
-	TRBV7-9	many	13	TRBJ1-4	TGTGCCAGCAGCTCAAACAATAATGAAAAACTGTTTTTT	CASSSNNNEKLFF
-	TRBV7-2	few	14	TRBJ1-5	TGTGCCAGCAGCTCTGACAGTAGCAATCAGCCCCAGCATTTT	CASSSDSSNQPQHF
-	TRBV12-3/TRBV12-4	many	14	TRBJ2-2	TGTGCCAGCAGTTTAGATTATGGGACCGGGGAGCTGTTTTTT	CASSLDYGTGELFF
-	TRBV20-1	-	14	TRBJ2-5	TGCAGTGCTAGAGGAGCGGGTAGGAGAGAGACCCAGTACTTC	CSARGAGRRETQYF
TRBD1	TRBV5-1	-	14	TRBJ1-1	TGCGCCAGCAGGAAGGGACAGGACTACACTGAAGCTTTCTTT	CASRKGQDYTEAFF
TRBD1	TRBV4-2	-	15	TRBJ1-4	TGTGCCAGCAGCCAATATGAGCTTCCGGGACAGGAACTGTTTTTT	CASSQYELPGQELFF
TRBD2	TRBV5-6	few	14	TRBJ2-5	TGTGCCAGCAGCCCAGGACTAGCGGGAGTGGCCCAGTACTTC	CASSPGLAGVAQYF
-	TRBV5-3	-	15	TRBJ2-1	TGTGCCAGAAGCTTACGGAGGGCTTGTGAAAATGAGCAGTTCTTC	CARSLRRACENEQFF
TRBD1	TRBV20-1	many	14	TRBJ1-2	TGCAGTGCTACGAGGACAGGGGTATACTATGGCTACACCTTC	CSATRTGVYYGYTF
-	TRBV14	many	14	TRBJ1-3	TGTGCCAGCAGCGACAGGAAGGCAGGAAACACCATATATTTT	CASSDRKAGNTIYF
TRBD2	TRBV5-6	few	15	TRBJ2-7	TGTGCCAGCAGCTTGGGGGTAAGCGGGACCTACGAGCAGTACTTC	CASSLGVSGTYEQYF
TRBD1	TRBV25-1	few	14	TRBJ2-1	TGTGCCAGCAGTTCCCCGGACAGGGTACATGAGCAGTTCTTC	CASSSPDRVHEQFF
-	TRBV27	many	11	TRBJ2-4	TGTGCCAGCAGTTTCCCAAACATTCAGTACTTC	CASSFPNIQYF
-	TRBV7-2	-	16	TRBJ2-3	TGTGCCAGCAGCTTAAGGCTAGCGCCTAGCACAGATACGCAGTATTTT	CASSLRLAPSTDTQYF
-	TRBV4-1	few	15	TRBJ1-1	TGCGCCAGCAGCCAAGTAGGGACACAGAACACTGAAGCTTTCTTT	CASSQVGTQNTEAFF